This entry lists 21 T cell receptor beta chains sequenced from one sample in a study of patients and donors after allogeneic stem cell transplantation. TCRdb re-analysed the RT-PCR reads in MiXCR, keeping a single row per CDR3 protein. The table lists about 200,000 distinct CDR3 sequences, more than 35% of them singletons. Sequencing was done on a sample of blood, either unsorted or a sorted T cell fraction (not recorded which). The receptors were sampled from a human donor who was either an allogeneic HSCT recipient or a stem cell or donor lymphocyte infusion donor (not recorded which). It is not recorded whose cells these are; they may come from a transplant donor.

This chain joins TRBV15 and TRBJ2-3; D is undetermined. V lost 0 bases and J lost 0, with 4 bases in between. Germline loops: CDR1 LNHNV, CDR2 YYDKDF (reference sequence). CDR3 length: 14 amino acids. The CDR3 DNA sequence: TGTGCCACCAGCAGAGATACCAGCACAGATACGCAGTATTTT. Residues: CATSRDTSTDTQYF.

This clonotype was seen more than once but under ten times. The V gene is TRBV2, the J gene TRBJ1-1, with no clear D. CDR3 length: 15 residues. V was cut by 7 bases and J by 2 bases, with 17 bases left in between. Germline assignment: CDR1 SNHLY and CDR2 FYNNEI. CDR3: CASTLPGGVNTEAFF. In DNA form, the CDR3 reads TGTGCCAGCACTCTGCCGGGCGGGGTTAACACTGAAGCTTTCTTT.

The chain has TRBV12-3 or TRBV12-4 and TRBJ2-1, with 11 bases lining up with TRBD1. This CDR3 comprises 15 residues. V lost 5 bases and J lost 9; bases outside the gene matches: 9. The CDR3 nucleotides are TGTGCCAGCAGTCTGCTCGGGACAGGGGGTTCTGAGCAGTTCTTC. Its translation: CASSLLGTGGSEQFF.

CDR3 DNA: TGTGCCAGCAGTTACTCTCCACTGCCGGGGGATGAGCAGTTCTTC. Its translation is CASSYSPLPGDEQFF. The V call is TRBV6-5, the J call TRBJ2-1; tentatively, D is TRBD2 (6 bases). Germline V lookup: CDR1 MNHEY, CDR2 SVGAGI. V lost 0 bases and J lost 8, with 14 bases in between. The CDR3 is made up of 15 amino acids.

This clonotype came up a few times. The V call is TRBV12-3 or TRBV12-4, the J call TRBJ1-5; 7 nucleotides agree with TRBD1. V shed 6 bases and J 8 bases; nucleotides not matched to a gene: 13. The CDR3 consists of 15 residues. CDR3 residues: CASRVGQAEVEPQHF. The CDR3 DNA reads TGTGCCAGCAGGGTTGGACAGGCGGAGGTTGAGCCCCAGCATTTT.

This chain uses TRBV5-1 with TRBJ1-2; possibly TRBD1 for D (5 bases). CDR1 and CDR2 (germline): SGHRS, YFSETQ. The CDR3 is 14 amino acids. V lost 5 bases to trimming and J lost 2 bases, with 13 bases between them. This CDR3 is CASRFLGGNYGYTF. CDR3 DNA sequence: TGCGCCAGCAGGTTCTTGGGGGGGAACTATGGCTACACCTTC.

This rearrangement joins TRBV29-1 to TRBJ2-7; no clear D. CDR3 length: 11 residues. Germline V gene data show CDR1 as SQVTM and CDR2 as ANQGSEA. The ends were cut back, 6 bases at V and 2 bases at J, with 8 bases in the middle. CDR3 residues: CSVGKTYEQYF. The CDR3, as DNA: TGCAGCGTGGGGAAGACCTACGAGCAGTACTTC.

The V gene is TRBV28, the J gene TRBJ1-4; TRBD1 might be the D (6 bases). Germline V gives CDR1 MDHEN, CDR2 SYDVKM. The CDR3 length is 15 residues. The V end was cut by 2 bases, the J end by 6 bases, with 13 bases between. CDR3 amino acids: CASSLMGARDEKLFF. The CDR3 bases are TGTGCCAGCAGTTTAATGGGGGCGCGTGATGAAAAACTGTTTTTT.

This chain links TRBV5-6 with TRBJ1-6; TRBD1 might be the D (6 bases). The CDR3 loop spans 18 amino acids. V was clipped by 1 base and J by 10 bases, with 24 bases between them. Germline V gene lookup returns CDR1 SGHDT and CDR2 YYEEEE. This chain's CDR3 is CASSLRIGGGPRGSPLHF. The CDR3 DNA sequence: TGTGCCAGCAGCTTGAGGATCGGGGGCGGCCCCAGAGGATCACCCCTCCACTTT.

The V and J genes are TRBV12-3 or TRBV12-4 and TRBJ1-6, with unresolved D. This CDR3 contains 18 residues. The V gene lost 1 base and the J gene lost 2 bases, with 15 bases spanning the gap. The CDR3: CASSLGTPRGTYNSPLHF. CDR3 DNA: TGTGCCAGCAGTTTAGGGACGCCGCGGGGAACCTATAATTCACCCCTCCACTTT.

This rearrangement joins TRBV5-1 to TRBJ2-4; no firm D call. This CDR3 region has 11 residues. Trimming stripped 2 bases from V and 14 bases from J, with 11 bases between. Looked up from germline, CDR1 is SGHRS and CDR2 is YFSETQ. The CDR3 nucleotides read TGCGCCAGCAGCTTTACGCGCTCAGAGTACTTC. Its translation is CASSFTRSEYF.

V usage is TRBV4-2 and J usage is TRBJ2-1; tentative D call: TRBD2 (5 bases). Trimming pared 1 base from V and 3 bases from J, leaving 16 bases between. Germline CDR1 reads LGHNA; CDR2 reads YNFKEQ. The CDR3 length is 17 residues. The CDR3 nucleotides are TGTGCCAGCAGCCAAGTACCCCTAGCCGTTGACTACAATGAGCAGTTCTTC. It codes for CASSQVPLAVDYNEQFF.

The table lists this clonotype with a few counts. The V call is TRBV6-2 or TRBV6-3, the J call TRBJ1-5, with D perhaps matching TRBD1 (6 bases). Germline V gene data show CDR1 as MNHEY and CDR2 as SVGEGT. The length of the CDR3 is 13 residues. V lost 5 bases to trimming and J lost 3 bases, with 8 bases between them. This CDR3 is CASSQGFNQPQHF. CDR3 DNA sequence: TGTGCCAGCAGTCAGGGGTTCAATCAGCCCCAGCATTTT.

A few counts support this clonotype. This chain uses TRBV29-1 with TRBJ2-1; D unresolved. V dropped 3 bases and J dropped 2 bases, with 11 bases sitting between them. The CDR3 spans 14 residues. Germline V gene sequence: CDR1 SQVTM, CDR2 ANQGSEA. CDR3 loop: CSVEGLKAYNEQFF. CDR3 nucleotides: TGCAGCGTTGAGGGCCTTAAAGCCTACAATGAGCAGTTCTTC.

The V call is TRBV3-1, the J call TRBJ1-2; no definite D call. The CDR3 extends over 14 amino acids. The ends were cut back, 1 base at V and 4 bases at J, with 10 bases in the middle. CDR1 is LGHDT, CDR2 YNNKEL, per germline (reference sequence). CDR3: CASSQGVVSYGYTF. CDR3 bases: TGTGCCAGCAGCCAAGGTGTAGTCTCCTATGGCTACACCTTC.

The V gene is TRBV11-2, the J gene TRBJ2-2; D is possibly TRBD1 or TRBD2 (5 bases each). The CDR3 has 15 amino acids. CDR1 and CDR2 from the germline V gene are SGHAT and FQNNGV. V gave up 5 bases and J gave up 1 base, with 11 bases separating them. The CDR3 DNA sequence: TGTGCCAGCAGCCGACGGGACGGGAACACCGGGGAGCTGTTTTTT. This translates into CASSRRDGNTGELFF.

This clonotype was detected only a few times. CDR3 coding DNA: TGTGCCAGAGGGAGTAACTATGGCTACACCTTC. Amino acids: CARGSNYGYTF. The rearrangement uses TRBV2 and TRBJ1-2; no clear D gene. Germline V gene sequence: CDR1 SNHLY, CDR2 FYNNEI. The CDR3 sequence is 11 residues long. Trimming left V 9 bases short and J 1 base short, with 6 bases between.

This clonotype was observed a handful of times. This chain links TRBV25-1 with TRBJ1-2; D remains unclear. The CDR3 contains 13 residues. Trimming cost V 1 base and J 8 bases, with 11 bases left between them. Germline CDR1 MGHDK, CDR2 SYGVNS. CDR3 in DNA: TGTGCCAGCAGTGAATCTGGGGAGAACGGCTACACCTTC. Protein product: CASSESGENGYTF.

This clonotype was recorded a few times. V usage is TRBV6-5 and J usage is TRBJ1-6, with unresolved D. The CDR3 has 14 residues. V dropped 5 bases and J dropped 9 bases, with 14 bases sitting between them. Germline CDR1 and CDR2: MNHEY and SVGAGI. The CDR3 sequence: CASSHRERSSPLHF. The CDR3 coding sequence is TGTGCCAGCAGTCACCGGGAGCGTAGTTCACCCCTCCACTTT.

This clonotype appeared a few times. The CDR3 region is CASTEQGTEAFF. The CDR3 bases are TGTGCCAGCACCGAACAGGGCACTGAAGCTTTCTTT. The chain has TRBV28 and TRBJ1-1; maybe TRBD1 (6 bases). The CDR3 sequence is 12 residues long. V was trimmed by 7 bases and J by 4 bases, leaving 10 bases between them. Germline-derived CDR1 and CDR2 are MDHEN and SYDVKM.

The rearrangement links TRBV19 to TRBJ2-7; no definite D call. Germline CDR1 reads LNHDA; CDR2 reads SQIVND (reference sequence). The CDR3 totals 13 residues. V lost 5 bases and J 0 bases, leaving 8 bases between the germline ends. The CDR3: CASSSLSSYEQYF. The CDR3 DNA follows: TGTGCCAGTAGTTCGCTATCCTCCTACGAGCAGTACTTC.